A selection of T cell receptor beta chains follows, all from one sample in a study of shared T cell receptors in the human thymus. Using immunoSEQ multiplex PCR, the repertoire was profiled, and TCRdb retains in-frame clones only, with some absent. This table has roughly 710,000 clones, approximately 85% appearing once. The same data also contributed to another study, on human thymus T cells.

Sample: thymocytes. Receptors were obtained from a girl younger than two with a congenital heart defect. Each CDR3 is given with its conserved first and last residue. A D gene is named only where the DNA matches it firmly. Size is stated for part of the rows, as once, few or many counts, or as a class when the clone is expanded.

.	TRBD1	TRBV6-5	TRBJ2-7	TGTGCCAGCAGTTACTTTTTTCGGGACAGATGGGAGCAGTACTTC	CASSYFFRDRWEQYF
.	TRBD1	TRBV9	TRBJ2-3	TGTGCCAGCAGCGTAAGAGGGGGCGCAAGCACAGATACGCAGTATTTT	CASSVRGGASTDTQYF
.	TRBD2	TRBV4-1	TRBJ2-1	TGCGCCAGCAGCCAAGATCGCGGGGCGGGGGGGCCTGACTGTGAGCAGTTCTTC	CASSQDRGAGGPDCEQFF
.	.	TRBV4-1	TRBJ1-3	TGCGCCAGCAGCCAAGATCAGGGCTCTGGAAACACCATATATTTT	CASSQDQGSGNTIYF
.	.	TRBV25-1	TRBJ1-1	TGTGCCAGCAGTGGGGGGGGAGGAGACACTGAAGCTTTCTTT	CASSGGGGDTEAFF
.	.	TRBV6-5	TRBJ1-1	TGTGCCAGCAGGCAGGAAGAGAATGAAGCTTTCTTT	CASRQEENEAFF
once	TRBD1	TRBV7-6	TRBJ1-2	TGTGCCATCAATCGACAGGGTTTCGGTGGCTACACCTTC	CAINRQGFGGYTF
.	.	TRBV7-8	TRBJ1-6	TGTGCCAGCAGTACCCGGGGGGACCCCGGACAAAATGATTCACCCCTCCACTTT	CASSTRGDPGQNDSPLHF
.	TRBD1	TRBV5-6	TRBJ1-3	TGTGCCAGCAGCGGCAGGGACAGAGGAAGGTTGGCTGGAAACACCATATATTTT	CASSGRDRGRLAGNTIYF
.	TRBD1	TRBV7-2	TRBJ1-2	TGTGCCAGCAGCGGCTGTAAACAGGGGGCGCGGGGCTACACCTTC	CASSGCKQGARGYTF
.	TRBD1	TRBV28	TRBJ1-5	TGTGCCAGCAGTAAGGTGGGACAGGGAAGGGTCGGCAATCAGCCCCAGCATTTT	CASSKVGQGRVGNQPQHF
once	TRBD1	TRBV4-1	TRBJ1-2	TGCGCCAGCAGCCAAGGTCCTAGGACAGGAACTGGCTACACCTTC	CASSQGPRTGTGYTF
.	.	TRBV28	TRBJ1-4	TGTGCCAGCAGTTTAGGACAGCAGGGGAATGAAAAACTGTTTTTT	CASSLGQQGNEKLFF
.	.	TRBV5-6	TRBJ1-5	TGTGCCAGCAGCTTCGGGGTCGTTACCGATCAGCCCCAGCATTTT	CASSFGVVTDQPQHF
once	.	TRBV4-2	TRBJ2-7	TGTGCCAGCAGCCAGGGGGGACCCTACGAGCAGTACTTC	CASSQGGPYEQYF